These 4 T cell receptor beta chains share one sample of origin, sequenced in a study of a mutant IDH1 vaccine in newly diagnosed glioma. The time point here: week 35, safety follow-up. Each vaccine dose was 300 ug of mutant IDH1 20-mer peptide, with topical imiquimod. These receptors have no identified antigens. TCRdb's copy holds only in-frame clones and misses some; the assay was immunoSEQ multiplex PCR. The sample consists of around 41,000 clones, around 91% of them appearing once. This specimen was PBMCs, taken from a glioma patient whose treatment included an IDH1 peptide vaccine. The receptor source for this set is a man in his forties with glioma.

The rearrangement links TRBV27 to TRBJ1-2; no clear D. This CDR3 is built from 13 residues. CDR1 is MNHEY, CDR2 SMNVEV, per germline (reference sequence). Trimming removed 6 bases at V and 5 bases at J, with 13 bases between. CDR3: CASRTAKGYGYTF. Here the CDR3 DNA reads TGTGCCAGCAGGACGGCCAAAGGATATGGCTACACCTTC.

The chain uses TRBV7-8 and TRBJ2-7; D remains unclear. The CDR3 is 14 amino acids. Trimming shortened V by 1 base and J by 1 base, and 8 bases separated the two germline ends. CDR1 and CDR2 (germline): SGHVS, FQNEAQ. CDR3 DNA: TGTGCCAGCAGCTTAGTCCACACTTCCTACGAGCAGTACTTC. Its translation is CASSLVHTSYEQYF.

This chain links TRBV9 with TRBJ1-1, with D possibly matching TRBD1 (5 bases). Germline V gene sequence: CDR1 SGDLS, CDR2 YYNGEE. This CDR3 comprises 14 residues. V was clipped by 3 bases and J by 1 base, with 10 bases between them. The CDR3 here is CASSERQTNTEAFF. The CDR3, as DNA: TGTGCCAGCAGCGAGAGACAGACGAACACTGAAGCTTTCTTT.

The V and J genes are TRBV9 and TRBJ2-7, with D uncertain. V lost 3 bases, J lost 5 bases, and 18 bases lay in between. The CDR3 is 15 residues long. From germline, CDR1 is SGDLS and CDR2 YYNGEE. CDR3 residues: CASSAGLDPRNEQYV. The CDR3, as DNA: TGTGCCAGCAGCGCTGGGCTGGACCCTCGAAACGAGCAGTACGTC.